Many counts were recorded for the clone carrying this T cell receptor (beta chain). Its antigen is undetermined. The data stem from a study of T cells after yellow fever vaccination. Whole-study findings and limits: Reappearance after the booster was observed for most primary-vaccination clones (about 96% CD4, roughly 88% CD8).

Germline-derived CDR1 and CDR2 are SEHNR and FQNEAQ (reference sequence). V lost 5 bases and J lost 0, with 13 bases in between. This CDR3 has 15 residues. 5'RACE template switching added a universal primer site and UMIs to TCR cDNA. Via MiXCR, TCRdb re-called the 5' RACE reads, giving one row per CDR3 protein. This table has more than 200,000 distinct CDR3 sequences, approximately 3.5% appearing once. This specimen consisted of PBMCs, obtained 15 days after the yellow fever booster vaccination. The gene calls are TRBV7-9 and TRBJ1-1; D remains unclear. This TCR came from a man in his late teens or twenties who received the YFV17D yellow fever vaccine. CDR3 amino acids: CASSPPGIMNTEAFF. The DNA of the CDR3 is TGTGCCAGCAGCCCACCGGGGATCATGAACACTGAAGCTTTCTTT.